Each of the 28 T cell receptor beta chains below was sequenced from the same sample in a study of radiotherapy plus CTLA-4 blockade in lung cancer. The protocol was immunoSEQ multiplex PCR, while the TCRdb copy is restricted to in-frame clones and leaves out a portion. Seen here are approximately 41,000 clones, 65% to 75% observed once, and the top ten hold roughly 10%. Material: peripheral blood, obtained from a patient treated with radiotherapy plus ipilimumab. Receptors were obtained from a human donor with non-small cell lung cancer who had stable disease on radiotherapy plus ipilimumab.

The chain carries TRBV7-6 and TRBJ2-1; 9 nucleotides align to TRBD2. There are 16 residues in the CDR3. Trimming removed 1 base from V and 4 bases from J; junction bases left unmatched: 5. In germline, CDR1 is SGHVS, CDR2 FNYEAQ. The CDR3 DNA follows: TGTGCCAGCAGCTTAGACGTCGCGGGGGGGTACAATGAGCAGTTCTTC. Its translation: CASSLDVAGGYNEQFF.

This clone was seen a handful of times. One junction end does not reproduce the germline sequence, and a read error may be involved. The chain employs TRBV6-1 and TRBJ1-3, with D hard to call. Germline CDR1 and CDR2: MNHNS and SASEGT. CDR3 size: 15 residues. CDR3 sequence reads: CASRDLDGSGNTIYF. CDR3 nucleotides: TGTGCCAGCCGTGATCTCGACGGGTCTGGAAACACCATATATTTT.

The chain has TRBV9 and TRBJ1-2; 8 bases fit TRBD1. Trimming removed 3 bases from V and 0 bases from J; junction bases left unmatched: 7. This CDR3 region has 16 residues. Germline V gene data show CDR1 as SGDLS and CDR2 as YYNGEE. The CDR3 reads CASSAPTTGANYGYTF. As DNA, the CDR3 is TGTGCCAGCAGCGCCCCAACGACAGGGGCTAACTATGGCTACACCTTC. Full variable domain (outside the CDR3, taken from reference TRBV9 and TRBJ1-2): DSGVTQTPKHLITATGQRVTLRCSPRSGDLSVYWYQQSLDQGLQFLIQYYNGEERAKGNILERFSAQQFPDLHSELNLSSLELGDSALYFCASSAPTTGANYGYTFGSGTRLTVV.

As for this clone: An end of the junction does not agree with germline; a read error may underlie this. V and J are TRBV28 and TRBJ1-1, with TRBD1 identical over 9 bases. The CDR3 consists of 13 residues. CDR1 MDHEN and CDR2 SYDVKM come from the germline V gene. CDR3 protein: CTSRQQGAPEAFF. CDR3 sequence (DNA): TGTACCAGCAGACAACAGGGGGCACCTGAAGCTTTCTTT.

This chain links TRBV5-1 with TRBJ2-5, with a tentative D call TRBD2 (6 bases). The V end was cut by 1 base, the J end by 7 bases, with 17 bases between. The germline gives CDR1 SGHRS, CDR2 YFSETQ. The CDR3 is 15 amino acids. The CDR3 sequence is CASSLSTGVGGTQYF. CDR3 nucleotides: TGCGCCAGCAGCTTGTCCACGGGGGTCGGGGGGACCCAGTACTTC.

The V gene is TRBV7-6, the J gene TRBJ1-1; 8 bases align to TRBD1. This CDR3 has 14 amino acids. Germline V gene lookup returns CDR1 SGHVS and CDR2 FNYEAQ. V was clipped by 5 bases and J by 10 bases; unmatched bases: 12. The CDR3 reads CASSPGTQGAGAFF. The CDR3 DNA is TGTGCCAGCAGCCCGGGGACCCAGGGGGCGGGAGCTTTCTTT.

This rearrangement joins TRBV5-8 to TRBJ1-5; 8 positions match TRBD1. The CDR3 loop spans 16 amino acids. Per the germline V gene, CDR1 is SGHTS and CDR2 is YDEGEE. The V segment lost 1 base and the J segment 0 bases; nucleotides outside the gene matches: 3. As DNA, the CDR3 is TGTGCCAGCAGCTTGAACAGGGGGTATAGCAATCAGCCCCAGCATTTT. It encodes CASSLNRGYSNQPQHF.

The chain employs TRBV11-3 and TRBJ2-5, with D possibly matching TRBD1 (5 bases). The CDR3 length is 19 residues. CDR1 is SGHNT and CDR2 is YENEEA in the germline V gene. V was pared by 5 bases and J by 0 bases, with 25 bases between. This CDR3 reads CASSADSEQIDQYQETQYF. The CDR3 bases are TGTGCCAGCAGCGCCGACAGTGAACAAATTGATCAGTACCAAGAGACCCAGTACTTC.

The CDR3 DNA reads TGTGCCAGCAGAACCCGGACAGGGTGGGAGACCCAGTACTTC. Its protein product is CASRTRTGWETQYF. This chain uses TRBV2 with TRBJ2-5; TRBD1 matches at 8 bases. The germline CDR1 and CDR2 sequences are SNHLY and FYNNEI. V lost 6 bases, J lost 5 bases, and 8 bases stayed unmatched. CDR3 length: 14 amino acids.

CDR3 sequence (DNA): TGTGCCAGCAGCTTCGGGACTAGCGGGGGTCAAGAGACCCAGTACTTC. Amino acid sequence: CASSFGTSGGQETQYF. The chain uses TRBV7-9 and TRBJ2-5, with 14 bases matching TRBD2. Looked up from germline, CDR1 is SEHNR and CDR2 is FQNEAQ (reference sequence). This CDR3 has 16 amino acids. With V trimmed by 3 bases and J by 2 bases, 2 bases remained unmatched.

The rearrangement joins TRBV7-9 to TRBJ2-3, with D perhaps TRBD1 (5 bases). CDR1 is SEHNR, CDR2 FQNEAQ, per germline (reference sequence). CDR3 length equals 14 residues. V gave up 6 bases and J gave up 3 bases, with 13 bases separating them. The CDR3 here is CASRLAGLTDTQYF. The CDR3 DNA reads as TGTGCCAGCAGATTGGCAGGGCTTACAGATACGCAGTATTTT. The variable domain in full, completed from reference TRBV7-9 and TRBJ2-3, reads DTGVSQNPRHKITKRGQNVTFRCDPISEHNRLYWYRQTLGQGPEFLTYFQNEAQLEKSRLLSDRFSAERPKGSFSTLEIQRTEQGDSAMYLCASRLAGLTDTQYFGPGTRLTVL.

The J gene is TRBJ1-1, the V gene TRBV5-1; D perhaps matches TRBD1 (5 bases). The CDR3 contains 14 residues. Germline CDR1 and CDR2: SGHRS and YFSETQ. Trimming left V 1 base short and J 6 bases short, with 13 bases between. CDR3 nucleotides: TGCGCCAGCAGCTTGATGGGGCAGGACGCTGAAGCTTTCTTT. Protein sequence: CASSLMGQDAEAFF.

The genes are TRBV7-2 and TRBJ2-7; D might be TRBD1 (5 bases). The CDR3 is 16 residues long. V was pared by 4 bases and J by 4 bases, with 20 bases between. Per the germline V gene, CDR1 is SGHTA and CDR2 is FQGNSA. The CDR3 nucleotides read TGTGCCAGCAGCTCAAGCAGGGTACCGCCTTTTTACGAGCAGTACTTC. Protein sequence: CASSSSRVPPFYEQYF.

The rearrangement links TRBV27 to TRBJ2-7; D possibly corresponds to TRBD1 (6 bases). The germline V gene has CDR1 MNHEY and CDR2 SMNVEV (reference sequence). CDR3 length: 13 amino acids. Trimming removed 5 bases at V and 5 bases at J, with 13 bases between. CDR3 sequence (DNA): TGTGCCAGCAGTCAGACGACAGGCCACGAGCAGTACTTC. Amino acid sequence: CASSQTTGHEQYF.

Details on this clone: The same CDR3 is also encoded by other DNA sequences in this sample. The genes are TRBV29-1 and TRBJ1-4, with 7 bases matching TRBD1. Trimming removed 5 bases from V and 1 base from J; junction bases left unmatched: 1. Germline lookup yields CDR1 SQVTM and CDR2 ANQGSEA. This CDR3 spans 13 amino acids. The CDR3 nucleotides are TGCAGCGTTAGACAGGGAACTAATGAAAAACTGTTTTTT. This gives the protein CSVRQGTNEKLFF.

The chain uses TRBV5-4 and TRBJ2-7; TRBD1 agrees at 11 bases. CDR3 length: 17 residues. CDR1 and CDR2 (germline): SGHNT, YYREEE (reference sequence). The V segment lost 0 bases and the J segment 2 bases; nucleotides outside the gene matches: 7. CDR3 in amino acids: CASSLGQDRGRAYEQYF. In DNA, the CDR3 is TGTGCCAGCAGCTTGGGACAGGACAGGGGGCGCGCCTACGAGCAGTACTTC.

The J gene is TRBJ1-1, the V gene TRBV9; maybe TRBD1 (5 bases). The ends were cut back, 0 bases at V and 8 bases at J, with 8 bases in the middle. The CDR3 sequence is 12 residues long. Germline CDR1 and CDR2: SGDLS and YYNGEE. CDR3 in amino acids: CASSVGKGEAFF. DNA of the CDR3: TGTGCCAGCAGCGTAGGAAAGGGGGAAGCTTTCTTT.

The chain recombines TRBV5-1 with TRBJ2-7, with a possible D match to TRBD2 (5 bases). The CDR3 has 15 residues. Germline CDR1 is SGHRS and CDR2 is YFSETQ. Trimming shortened V by 6 bases and J by 0 bases, and 16 bases separated the two germline ends. The DNA for the CDR3 is TGCGCCAGCAAGCTGCAGCCTGGGAGCTCCTACGAGCAGTACTTC. It codes for CASKLQPGSSYEQYF. The variable domain in full, completed from reference TRBV5-1 and TRBJ2-7, reads KAGVTQTPRYLIKTRGQQVTLSCSPISGHRSVSWYQQTPGQGLQFLFEYFSETQRNKGNFPGRFSGRQFSNSRSEMNVSTLELGDSALYLCASKLQPGSSYEQYFGPGTRLTVT.

This rearrangement joins TRBV5-1 to TRBJ2-5, with 8 bases aligning to TRBD2. The trim removed 2 bases at V and 5 bases at J, leaving 8 bases unmatched. Germline V gene data show CDR1 as SGHRS and CDR2 as YFSETQ. The CDR3 is 15 residues long. CDR3 DNA sequence: TGCGCCAGCAGCTTCACCGGGGGGGCCGGTGAGACCCAGTACTTC. Translated, it gives CASSFTGGAGETQYF.

This clone turned up a few times. This chain uses TRBV7-9 with TRBJ2-2; possible D gene TRBD1, 6 bases. The germline V gene has CDR1 SEHNR and CDR2 FQNEAQ (reference sequence). V was pared by 5 bases and J by 1 base, with 11 bases between. The CDR3 has 15 amino acids. The chain's CDR3 is CASSPTGLNTGELFF. CDR3 in DNA: TGTGCCAGCAGCCCGACAGGATTGAACACCGGGGAGCTGTTTTTT.

V is TRBV12-5 and J is TRBJ2-2, with D possibly being TRBD1 (6 bases). Germline CDR1 is LGHNT and CDR2 is FRNRAP. V lost 0 bases and J lost 4, with 12 bases in between. The CDR3 is made up of 16 amino acids. CDR3 sequence (DNA): TGTGCTAGTGGTTTGGTTACAGGGTTGGGCACCGGGGAGCTGTTTTTT. Its protein is CASGLVTGLGTGELFF.

This rearrangement joins TRBV5-1 to TRBJ1-3; tentatively, D is TRBD1 (5 bases). Germline CDR1 SGHRS, CDR2 YFSETQ. V lost 5 bases to trimming and J lost 0 bases, with 12 bases between them. The CDR3 consists of 15 residues. The CDR3 nucleotides read TGCGCCAGCAGGCCAACAGGCTCCTCTGGAAACACCATATATTTT. It translates to CASRPTGSSGNTIYF.

The gene calls are TRBV5-1 and TRBJ1-2; TRBD1 is a possible D gene (5 bases). V lost 5 bases, J lost 0 bases, and 8 bases lay in between. Germline V gives CDR1 SGHRS, CDR2 YFSETQ. This CDR3 is 13 amino acids long. CDR3 loop: CASRIQANYGYTF. In DNA, the CDR3 is TGCGCCAGCAGGATACAGGCTAACTATGGCTACACCTTC.

This sequence joins TRBV18 and TRBJ1-5; D unclear. With 3 bases removed from V and 1 base from J, the gap between germline ends came to 10 bases. Germline V gene sequence: CDR1 KGHSH, CDR2 LQKENI. This CDR3 comprises 15 residues. The CDR3 protein is CASSPGTVSNQPQHF. The CDR3 nucleotides read TGTGCCAGCTCACCTGGCACCGTGAGCAATCAGCCCCAGCATTTT.

The CDR3 DNA sequence: TGTGCCAGCAGCTCAGGCGGTAGGGAGAATGAAAAACTGTTTTTT. Translating it yields CASSSGGRENEKLFF. The chain uses TRBV7-9 and TRBJ1-4; D is uncertain. The V gene's germline CDR1 is SEHNR and CDR2 FQNEAQ (reference sequence). The V end lost 4 bases, the J end lost 5 bases, and 14 bases lay between the germline ends. This CDR3 is 15 amino acids long.

This chain uses TRBV19 with TRBJ2-7; 12 bases fit TRBD2. The length of the CDR3 is 15 residues. Germline values: CDR1 LNHDA, CDR2 SQIVND (reference sequence). Trimming removed 5 bases from V and 4 bases from J; junction bases left unmatched: 6. As DNA, the CDR3 is TGTGCCAGTAGTCCGAGAGGGACTAGCGGGTACGAGCAGTACTTC. Amino acids: CASSPRGTSGYEQYF.

This chain uses TRBV4-1 with TRBJ2-5; the D gene is possibly TRBD2 (6 bases). Trimming left V 0 bases short and J 4 bases short, with 15 bases between. This CDR3 contains 16 residues. CDR1 is MGHRA, CDR2 YSYEKL, per germline. This CDR3 reads CASSQEWGLGGETQYF. CDR3 nucleotides: TGCGCCAGCAGCCAAGAGTGGGGCCTGGGGGGAGAGACCCAGTACTTC.

The chain has TRBV6-5 and TRBJ1-2; D unclear. The CDR3 has 14 residues. Between the trimmed V and J ends, which lost 1 base and 0 bases, there was a span of 6 bases. Per germline, CDR1 MNHEY and CDR2 SVGAGI. The CDR3 is CASSYLGPNYGYTF. In DNA form, the CDR3 reads TGTGCCAGCAGTTACTTGGGCCCTAACTATGGCTACACCTTC.